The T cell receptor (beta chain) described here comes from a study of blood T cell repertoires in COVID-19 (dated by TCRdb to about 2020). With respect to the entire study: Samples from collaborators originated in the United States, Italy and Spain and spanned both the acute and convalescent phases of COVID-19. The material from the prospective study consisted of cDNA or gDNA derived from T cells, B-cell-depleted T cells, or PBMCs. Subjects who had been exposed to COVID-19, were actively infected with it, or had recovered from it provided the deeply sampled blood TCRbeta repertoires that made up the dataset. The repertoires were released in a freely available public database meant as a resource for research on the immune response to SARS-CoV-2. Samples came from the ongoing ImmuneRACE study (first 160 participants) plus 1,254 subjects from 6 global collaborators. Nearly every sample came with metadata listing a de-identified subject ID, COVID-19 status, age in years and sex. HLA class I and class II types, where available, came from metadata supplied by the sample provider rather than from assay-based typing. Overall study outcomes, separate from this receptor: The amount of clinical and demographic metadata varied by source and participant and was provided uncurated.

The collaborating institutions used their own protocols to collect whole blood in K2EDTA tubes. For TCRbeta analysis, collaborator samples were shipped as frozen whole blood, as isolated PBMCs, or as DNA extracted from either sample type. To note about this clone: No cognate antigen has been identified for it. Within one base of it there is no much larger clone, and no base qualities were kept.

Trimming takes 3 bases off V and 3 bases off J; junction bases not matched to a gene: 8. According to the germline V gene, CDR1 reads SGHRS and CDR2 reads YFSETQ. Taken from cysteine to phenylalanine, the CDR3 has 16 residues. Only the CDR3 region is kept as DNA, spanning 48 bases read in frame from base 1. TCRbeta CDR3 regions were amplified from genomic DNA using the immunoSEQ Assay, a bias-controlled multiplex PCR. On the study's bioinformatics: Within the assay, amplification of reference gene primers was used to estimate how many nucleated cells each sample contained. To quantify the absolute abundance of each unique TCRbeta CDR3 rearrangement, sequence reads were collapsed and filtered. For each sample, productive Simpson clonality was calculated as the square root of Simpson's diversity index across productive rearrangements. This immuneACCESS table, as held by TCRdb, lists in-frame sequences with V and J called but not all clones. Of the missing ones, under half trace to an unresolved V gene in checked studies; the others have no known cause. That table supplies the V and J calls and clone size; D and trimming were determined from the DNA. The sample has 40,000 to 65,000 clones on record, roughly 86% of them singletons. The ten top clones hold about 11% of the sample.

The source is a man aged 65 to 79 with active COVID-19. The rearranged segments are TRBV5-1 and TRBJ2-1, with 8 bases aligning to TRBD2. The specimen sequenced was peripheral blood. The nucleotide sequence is TGCGCCAGCAGCTCCCTCGGCGGGGGGAACTACAATGAGCAGTTCTTC. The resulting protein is CASSSLGGGNYNEQFF. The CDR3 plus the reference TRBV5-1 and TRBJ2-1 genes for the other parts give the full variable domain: KAGVTQTPRYLIKTRGQQVTLSCSPISGHRSVSWYQQTPGQGLQFLFEYFSETQRNKGNFPGRFSGRQFSNSRSEMNVSTLELGDSALYLCASSSLGGGNYNEQFFGPGTRLTVL.